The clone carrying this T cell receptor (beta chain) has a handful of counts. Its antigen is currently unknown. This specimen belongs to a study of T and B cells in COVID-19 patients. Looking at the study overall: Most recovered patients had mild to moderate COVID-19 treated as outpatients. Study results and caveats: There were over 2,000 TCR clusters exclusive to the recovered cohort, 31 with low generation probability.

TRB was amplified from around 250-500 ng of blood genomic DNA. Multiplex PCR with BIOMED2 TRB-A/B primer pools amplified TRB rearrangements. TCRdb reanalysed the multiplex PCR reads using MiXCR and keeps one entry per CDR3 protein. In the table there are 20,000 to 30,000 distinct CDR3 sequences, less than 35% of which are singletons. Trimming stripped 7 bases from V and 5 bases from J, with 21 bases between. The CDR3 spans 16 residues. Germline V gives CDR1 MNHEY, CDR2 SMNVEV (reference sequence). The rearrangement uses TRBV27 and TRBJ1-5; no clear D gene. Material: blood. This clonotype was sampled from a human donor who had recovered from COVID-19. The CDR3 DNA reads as TGTGCCAGCATCCCATGGAGGTCACAGTTGGATCAGCCCCAGCATTTT. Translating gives CASIPWRSQLDQPQHF.